This T cell receptor (beta chain) was obtained from a study of cytomegalovirus exposure and HLA in healthy donors. PCR amplification relied on 60 Vbeta primers (plus 13 Jbeta primers). The repertoire was sequenced with immunoSEQ multiplex PCR; TCRdb's copy has only in-frame clones and lacks some. The sample consists of 100,000 to 150,000 clones, 74% of them appearing once. General study results and limits: TCR beta sequences reportedly predicted most subjects' HLA-A and HLA-B alleles accurately. Available immune exposure information covered CMV serostatus only.

This CDR3 is 14 amino acids long. In germline, CDR1 is SNHLY, CDR2 FYNNEI. With 6 bases clipped from V and 6 bases from J, the junction kept 5 bases outside the gene matches. Healthy bone marrow donors made up the donors. Concerning this clone: Its specificity is unknown.

The receptor was derived from a woman in her forties or fifties in good health and CMV-seropositive. The source material was PBMCs. The chain has TRBV2 and TRBJ1-6, with 7 bases lining up with TRBD1. The CDR3 DNA is TGTGCCAGCAGGGGGACAGCAATTAATTCACCCCTCCACTTT. As protein: CASRGTAINSPLHF.